This T cell receptor beta chain was identified in a study of blood T cell repertoires in COVID-19 (dated by TCRdb to between 2020 and 2021). Background for the entire study: The collaborator samples originated in the United States, Italy and Spain and spanned the acute and convalescent phases of COVID-19. The prospective study material was composed of cDNA or gDNA derived from T cells, B-cell-depleted T cells, or PBMCs. Subjects who had been exposed to COVID-19, were actively infected with it, or had recovered from it provided the deeply sampled blood TCRbeta repertoires that made up the dataset. A freely available public database, intended as a resource for researchers studying the immune response to SARS-CoV-2, is where the repertoires were released. The samples were drawn from the first 160 participants of the ongoing ImmuneRACE study and from roughly 1,300 subjects provided by 6 global collaborators. Sample metadata almost always included a de-identified subject ID, COVID-19 status, age in years and sex. Where HLA class I and class II types were available, the types were taken from metadata supplied by the sample provider, not from assay-based typing. What the authors observed across the whole study: How much clinical and demographic metadata was included differed by source and by participant, and the metadata was provided uncurated.

V drops 3 bases and J drops 0 bases, leaving 8 bases in between. The CDR3 sequence holds 14 residues, the cysteine and phenylalanine included. Only the CDR3 region is kept as DNA, spanning 42 bases read in frame from base 1. The germline V gene supplies CDR1 SGHRS and CDR2 YFSETQ. The immunoSEQ Assay, a bias-controlled multiplex PCR, was used to amplify TCRbeta CDR3 regions from genomic DNA. In the original analysis: Within the assay, amplification of reference gene primers was used to estimate how many nucleated cells each sample contained. Sequence reads were collapsed and filtered to measure the absolute abundance of every unique TCRbeta CDR3 rearrangement. For each sample, productive Simpson clonality was calculated by taking the square root of Simpson's diversity index across productive rearrangements. The immuneACCESS repertoire file appears here via TCRdb, limited to in-frame rearrangements. These files lack a portion of the clones; in checked studies, under half of the deficit traces to unresolved V genes, and the cause of the others is not known. The V and J calls and clone size are taken from that table; D and trimming were inferred from the DNA. The sample table shows roughly 500,000 clones, and 88% are seen once. The ten largest clones represent just over 8% of the sample.

With respect to this clone: What antigen it recognizes has not been identified. Base-call qualities are not available, and no considerably larger clone is one nucleotide away.

In the prospective study, participants were 18 to 89 years old, resided in about two dozen geographic areas of the United States, and were enrolled through a virtual design. In the prospective study, cohorts were assigned on the basis of participant-reported clinical history obtained from a screening survey and a study questionnaire. Recovered participants in ImmuneRACE Cohort 3 were defined by two consecutive negative NP/OP PCR tests, clearance by a healthcare professional, or resolution of symptoms. Mobile phlebotomists in the prospective study collected whole blood, serum and a nasopharyngeal or oropharyngeal swab from every participant. Additional blood draws and questionnaires over a roughly two-month period could optionally be provided by prospective study participants. Before DNA extraction, prospective study blood samples were shipped either frozen or at room temperature.

The chain couples TRBV5-1 to TRBJ2-3; the D gene assignment is ambiguous. Sequencing used PBMCs or T cells enriched from blood (not recorded which). This TCR derives from a woman aged 60 to 75 who had recovered from COVID-19. The CDR3 here reads CASSWSDSTDTQYF. The nucleotides are TGCGCCAGCAGCTGGAGTGATAGCACAGATACGCAGTATTTT.